The TCR beta chain under discussion was sequenced for a study of blood T cells in healthy people across ages. A remark on this clonotype: Its antigen is as yet unknown.

Study results and caveats: A strong correlation between TCR beta diversity and naive T cell percentage was seen. Per million T cells, TCR beta diversity dropped roughly linearly as age increased.

Germline CDR1 reads MNHEY; CDR2 reads SMNVEV (reference sequence). The CDR3 extends over 15 amino acids. The junction had 13 bases not matched to a gene; V was cut back by 6 bases and J by 11 bases. PCR was performed a second time for about 7 to 12 cycles using a sample-barcoded 5' primer and a J-beta primer mix. In TCRdb, the 5' RACE reads were re-called with MiXCR into one record per CDR3 protein. The table shows about a million distinct CDR3 sequences, with about two fifths occurring only once. This receptor was identified in a man between 18 and 29 years old in good health. The chain has TRBV27 and TRBJ2-5, with 12 positions matching TRBD2. Input material: blood. The CDR3 is CASRSGLAGSNEQYF. The DNA of the CDR3 is TGTGCCAGCAGATCCGGACTAGCGGGGTCCAATGAGCAGTACTTC.